The 5 T cell receptor beta chains below were found in one sample sequenced in a study of blood T cell repertoires in COVID-19. The protocol was immunoSEQ multiplex PCR, while the TCRdb copy is restricted to in-frame clones and leaves out a portion. Among roughly 150,000 clones, more than 70% were seen once, and the ten largest hold roughly a fifth. Source material: peripheral blood. The receptors were sampled from a woman in her seventies who had recovered from COVID-19.

This clone showed up just once. The chain recombines TRBV9 with TRBJ1-1, with TRBD1 as a possible D gene (6 bases). This CDR3 comprises 15 residues. V was trimmed by 0 bases and J by 1 base, leaving 10 bases between them. Germline V lookup: CDR1 SGDLS, CDR2 YYNGEE. CDR3 loop: CASSVGTAKNTEAFF. The CDR3 DNA sequence: TGTGCCAGCAGCGTAGGGACAGCGAAGAACACTGAAGCTTTCTTT.

V and J are TRBV7-2 and TRBJ1-1, with 8 bases fitting TRBD1. Looked up from germline, CDR1 is SGHTA and CDR2 is FQGNSA. With 9 bases clipped from V and 0 bases from J, the junction kept 3 bases outside the gene matches. This CDR3 comprises 13 residues. The CDR3 spells CASHRGMNTEAFF. In DNA, the CDR3 is TGTGCCAGTCACAGGGGGATGAACACTGAAGCTTTCTTT.

The chain has TRBV2 and TRBJ2-6, with D uncertain. Germline-derived CDR1 and CDR2 are SNHLY and FYNNEI. Trimming cost V 7 bases and J 4 bases, with 17 bases left between them. This CDR3 spans 16 amino acids. DNA of the CDR3: TGTGCCAGCACCGGGTCCCCCTCGTTAGGGGCCAACGTCCTGACTTTC. This translates into CASTGSPSLGANVLTF.

The J gene is TRBJ1-3, the V gene TRBV11-2; perhaps TRBD1 as D (5 bases). Germline V gene sequence: CDR1 SGHAT, CDR2 FQNNGV. This CDR3 has 14 amino acids. The V end was cut by 1 base, the J end by 4 bases, with 8 bases between. In nucleotides, the CDR3 is TGTGCCAGCAGCTTAGGGTACAGGGGAAACACCATATATTTT. Translation: CASSLGYRGNTIYF.

The chain couples TRBV18 to TRBJ2-2, with D possibly matching TRBD1 (6 bases). This CDR3 is 14 amino acids long. V dropped 3 bases and J dropped 1 base, with 6 bases sitting between them. The germline V gene has CDR1 KGHSH and CDR2 LQKENI. CDR3 sequence reads: CASSPDRNTGELFF. Here the CDR3 DNA reads TGTGCCAGCTCACCGGACAGGAACACCGGGGAGCTGTTTTTT.